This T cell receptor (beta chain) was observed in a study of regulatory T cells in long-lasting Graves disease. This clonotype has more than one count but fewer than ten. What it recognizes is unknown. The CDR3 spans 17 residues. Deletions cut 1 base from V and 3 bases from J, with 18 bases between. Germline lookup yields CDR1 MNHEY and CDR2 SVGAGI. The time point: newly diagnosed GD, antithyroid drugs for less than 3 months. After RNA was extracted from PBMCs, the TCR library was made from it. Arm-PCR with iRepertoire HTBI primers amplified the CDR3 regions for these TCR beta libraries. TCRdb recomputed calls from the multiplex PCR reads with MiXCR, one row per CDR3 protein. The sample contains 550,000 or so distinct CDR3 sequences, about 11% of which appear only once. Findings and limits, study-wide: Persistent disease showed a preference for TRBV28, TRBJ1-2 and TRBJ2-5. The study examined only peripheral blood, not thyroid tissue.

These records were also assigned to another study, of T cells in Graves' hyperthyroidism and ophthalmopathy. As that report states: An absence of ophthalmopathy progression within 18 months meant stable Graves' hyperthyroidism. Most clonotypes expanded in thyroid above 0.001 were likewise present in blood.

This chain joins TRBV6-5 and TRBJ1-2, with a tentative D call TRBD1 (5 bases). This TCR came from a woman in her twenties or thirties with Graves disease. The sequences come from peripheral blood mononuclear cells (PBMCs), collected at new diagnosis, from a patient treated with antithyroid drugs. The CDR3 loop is CASSYLAGQGVDYGYTF. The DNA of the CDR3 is TGTGCCAGCAGTTACTTGGCAGGTCAAGGGGTTGACTATGGCTACACCTTC.